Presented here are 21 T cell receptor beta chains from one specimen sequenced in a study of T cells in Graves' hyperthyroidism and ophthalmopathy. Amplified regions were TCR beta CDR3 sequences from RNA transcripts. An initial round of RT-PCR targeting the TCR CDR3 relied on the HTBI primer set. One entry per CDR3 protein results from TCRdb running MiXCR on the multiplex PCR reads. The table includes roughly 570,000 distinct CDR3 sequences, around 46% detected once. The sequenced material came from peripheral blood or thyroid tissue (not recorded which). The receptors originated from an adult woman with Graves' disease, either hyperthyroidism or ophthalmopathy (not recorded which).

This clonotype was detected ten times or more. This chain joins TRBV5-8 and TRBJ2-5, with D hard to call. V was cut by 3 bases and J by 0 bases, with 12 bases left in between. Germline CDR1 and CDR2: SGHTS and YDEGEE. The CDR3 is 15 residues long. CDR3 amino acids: CASSSRSWYQETQYF. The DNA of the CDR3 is TGTGCCAGCAGCTCCAGGTCCTGGTACCAAGAGACCCAGTACTTC.

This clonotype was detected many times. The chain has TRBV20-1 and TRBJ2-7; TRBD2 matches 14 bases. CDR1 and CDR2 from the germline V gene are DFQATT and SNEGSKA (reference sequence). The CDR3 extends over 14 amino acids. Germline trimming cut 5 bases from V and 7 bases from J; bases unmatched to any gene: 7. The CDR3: CSARVGLAGVEQYF. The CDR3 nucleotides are TGCAGTGCTCGGGTGGGACTAGCGGGAGTGGAGCAGTACTTC.

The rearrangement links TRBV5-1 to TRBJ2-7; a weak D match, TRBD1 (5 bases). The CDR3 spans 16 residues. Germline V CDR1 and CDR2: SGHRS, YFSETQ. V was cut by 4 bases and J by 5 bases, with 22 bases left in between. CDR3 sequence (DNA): TGCGCCAGCAGCCGCTCGGACCACTTACGCAGGGACGAGCAGTACTTC. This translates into CASSRSDHLRRDEQYF.

CDR3 amino acids: CASSKREGTYEQYF. The CDR3 region has the DNA TGTGCCAGCAGCAAGCGGGAGGGTACCTACGAGCAGTACTTC. V is TRBV28 and J is TRBJ2-7; TRBD2 agrees at 10 bases. V was clipped by 6 bases and J by 2 bases; unmatched bases: 4. This CDR3 contains 14 residues. Germline V gene lookup returns CDR1 MDHEN and CDR2 SYDVKM. The variable domain in full, with the rest retrieved from reference TRBV28 and TRBJ2-7, is DVKVTQSSRYLVKRTGEKVFLECVQDMDHENMFWYRQDPGLGLRLIYFSYDVKMKEKGDIPEGYSVSREKKERFSLILESASTNQTSMYLCASSKREGTYEQYFGPGTRLTVT.

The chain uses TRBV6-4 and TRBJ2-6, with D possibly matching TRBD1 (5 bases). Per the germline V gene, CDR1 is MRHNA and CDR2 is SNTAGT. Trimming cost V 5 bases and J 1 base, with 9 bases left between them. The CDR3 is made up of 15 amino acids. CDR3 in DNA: TGTGCCAGCAGTAGACAGAATTCTGGGGCCAACGTCCTGACTTTC. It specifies CASSRQNSGANVLTF.

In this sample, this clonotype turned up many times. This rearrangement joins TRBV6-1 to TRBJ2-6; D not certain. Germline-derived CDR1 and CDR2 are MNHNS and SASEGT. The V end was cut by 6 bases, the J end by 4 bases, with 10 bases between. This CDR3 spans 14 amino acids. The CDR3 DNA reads TGTGCCAGCAGCCAGTTATCCGGGGCCAACGTCCTGACTTTC. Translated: CASSQLSGANVLTF.

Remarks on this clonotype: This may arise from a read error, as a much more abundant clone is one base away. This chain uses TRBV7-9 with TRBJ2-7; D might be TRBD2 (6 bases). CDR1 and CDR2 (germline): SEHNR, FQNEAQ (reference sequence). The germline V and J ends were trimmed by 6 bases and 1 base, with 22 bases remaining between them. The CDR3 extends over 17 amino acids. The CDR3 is CASSEPWGGSVSYEQYF. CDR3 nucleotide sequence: TGTGCCAGCAGTGAACCATGGGGAGGCTCCGTATCCTACGAGCAGTACTTC.

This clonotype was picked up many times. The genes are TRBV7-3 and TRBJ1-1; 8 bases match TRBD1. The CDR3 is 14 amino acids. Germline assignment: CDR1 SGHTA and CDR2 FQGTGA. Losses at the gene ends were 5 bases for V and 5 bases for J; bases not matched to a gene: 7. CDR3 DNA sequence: TGTGCCAGCAGCGCAGGGACAGGACCAACTGAAGCTTTCTTT. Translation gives CASSAGTGPTEAFF.

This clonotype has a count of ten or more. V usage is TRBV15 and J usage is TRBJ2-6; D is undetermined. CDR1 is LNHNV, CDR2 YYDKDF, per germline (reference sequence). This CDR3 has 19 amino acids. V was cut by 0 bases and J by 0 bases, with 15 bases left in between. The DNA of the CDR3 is TGTGCCACCAGCAGAGATCGGAATAGCCCATCCTCTGGGGCCAACGTCCTGACTTTC. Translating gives CATSRDRNSPSSGANVLTF.

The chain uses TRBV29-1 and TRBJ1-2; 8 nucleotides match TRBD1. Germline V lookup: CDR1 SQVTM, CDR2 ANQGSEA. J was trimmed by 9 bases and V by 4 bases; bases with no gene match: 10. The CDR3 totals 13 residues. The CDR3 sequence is CSVALSGGLSYTF. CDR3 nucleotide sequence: TGCAGCGTTGCGCTCTCAGGGGGCTTAAGCTACACCTTC.

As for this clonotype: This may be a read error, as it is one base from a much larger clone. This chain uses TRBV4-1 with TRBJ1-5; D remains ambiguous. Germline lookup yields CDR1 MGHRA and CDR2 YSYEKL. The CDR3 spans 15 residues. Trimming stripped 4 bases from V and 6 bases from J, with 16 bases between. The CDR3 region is CASSPRLGVSQPQHF. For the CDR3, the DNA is TGCGCCAGCAGCCCACGCCTCGGGGTAAGTCAGCCCCAGCATTTT.

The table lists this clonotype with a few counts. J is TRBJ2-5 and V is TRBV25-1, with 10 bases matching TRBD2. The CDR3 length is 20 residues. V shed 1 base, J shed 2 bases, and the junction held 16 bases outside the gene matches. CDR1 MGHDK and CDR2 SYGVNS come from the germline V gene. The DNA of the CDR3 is TGTGCCAGCAGTGAATCGCTCGGTTGGACTAGCGGACCAAATCAAGAGACCCAGTACTTC. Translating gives CASSESLGWTSGPNQETQYF.

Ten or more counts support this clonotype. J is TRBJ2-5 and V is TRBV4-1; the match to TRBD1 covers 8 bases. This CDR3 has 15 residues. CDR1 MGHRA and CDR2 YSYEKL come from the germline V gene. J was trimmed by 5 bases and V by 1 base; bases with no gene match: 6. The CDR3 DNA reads TGCGCCAGCAGCCAAGTCGGCAGGGGGCTGGAGACCCAGTACTTC. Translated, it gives CASSQVGRGLETQYF.

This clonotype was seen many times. This CDR3 reads CASSRHLYEQYF. The CDR3 DNA reads as TGCGCCAGCAGCAGACACCTTTACGAGCAGTACTTC. This chain uses TRBV5-1 with TRBJ2-7; D call uncertain. CDR1 and CDR2 (germline): SGHRS, YFSETQ. V was pared by 4 bases and J by 4 bases, with 9 bases between. This CDR3 region has 12 residues.

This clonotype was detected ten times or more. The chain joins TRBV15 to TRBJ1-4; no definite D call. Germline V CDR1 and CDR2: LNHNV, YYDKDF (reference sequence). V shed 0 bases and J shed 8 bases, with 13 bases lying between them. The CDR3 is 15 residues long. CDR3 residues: CATSRDSGINEKLFF. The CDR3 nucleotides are TGTGCCACCAGCAGAGATTCGGGGATTAACGAAAAACTGTTTTTT.

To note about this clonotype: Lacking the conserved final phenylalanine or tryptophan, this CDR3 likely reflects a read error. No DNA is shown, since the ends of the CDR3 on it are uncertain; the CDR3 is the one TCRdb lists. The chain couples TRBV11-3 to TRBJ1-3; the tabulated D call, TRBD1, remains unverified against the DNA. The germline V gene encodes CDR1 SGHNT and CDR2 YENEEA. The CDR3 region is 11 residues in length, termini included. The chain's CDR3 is CASSQRQGGST.

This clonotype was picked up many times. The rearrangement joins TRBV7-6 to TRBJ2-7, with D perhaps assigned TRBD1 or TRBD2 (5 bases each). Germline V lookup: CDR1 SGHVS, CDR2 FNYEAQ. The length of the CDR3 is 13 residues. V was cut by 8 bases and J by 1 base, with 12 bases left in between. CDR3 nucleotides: TGTGCCAGCGGACGGGGCGATTCCTACGAGCAGTACTTC. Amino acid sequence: CASGRGDSYEQYF.

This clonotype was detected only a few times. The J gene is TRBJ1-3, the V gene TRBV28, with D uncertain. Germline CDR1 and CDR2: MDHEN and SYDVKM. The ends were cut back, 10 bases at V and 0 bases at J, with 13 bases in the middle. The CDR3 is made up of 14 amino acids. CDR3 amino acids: CATSTSLSGNTIYF. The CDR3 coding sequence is TGTGCCACCTCGACCAGCCTCTCTGGAAACACCATATATTTT.

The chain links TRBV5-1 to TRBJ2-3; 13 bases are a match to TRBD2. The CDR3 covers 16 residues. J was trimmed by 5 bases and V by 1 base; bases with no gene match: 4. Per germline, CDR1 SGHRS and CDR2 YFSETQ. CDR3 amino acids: CASSLRTSGSVDTQYF. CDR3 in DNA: TGCGCCAGCAGCTTGCGGACTAGCGGGAGCGTAGATACGCAGTATTTT. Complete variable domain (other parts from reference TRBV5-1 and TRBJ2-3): KAGVTQTPRYLIKTRGQQVTLSCSPISGHRSVSWYQQTPGQGLQFLFEYFSETQRNKGNFPGRFSGRQFSNSRSEMNVSTLELGDSALYLCASSLRTSGSVDTQYFGPGTRLTVL.

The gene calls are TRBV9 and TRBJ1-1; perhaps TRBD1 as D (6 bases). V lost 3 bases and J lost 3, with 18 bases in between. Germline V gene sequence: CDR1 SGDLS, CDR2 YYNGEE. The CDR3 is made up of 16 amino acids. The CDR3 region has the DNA TGTGCCAGCAGCGGATCCCGGGACGGGGGGCACACTGAAGCTTTCTTT. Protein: CASSGSRDGGHTEAFF.

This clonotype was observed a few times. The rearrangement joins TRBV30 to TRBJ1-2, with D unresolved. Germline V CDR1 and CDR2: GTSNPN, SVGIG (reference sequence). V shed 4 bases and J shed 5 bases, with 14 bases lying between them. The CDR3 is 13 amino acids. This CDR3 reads CAWTEAGPYGYTF. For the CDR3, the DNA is TGTGCCTGGACCGAAGCGGGCCCTTATGGCTACACCTTC.